These T cell receptor beta chains were read from a single sample in a study of T cell responses to AZD1222 COVID-19 vaccine. TCRdb keeps only in-frame clones here, not all; method: immunoSEQ multiplex PCR. Of about 130,000 clones listed, 80% to 95% are singletons. The sequences come from peripheral blood, collected on day 0 of AZD1222 vaccination. These receptors were obtained from an adult in good health. CDR3s include the opening cysteine and the closing phenylalanine or tryptophan. D genes are given only for firm matches. Size tells how often a clone was seen (once, few, many) or the class of an expanded clone, and some rows leave it out.

>TRBD2|TRBV4-2|TRBJ2-3|17|NA
CASSRSTAGGPQDTQYF
TGTGCCAGCAGCCGATCCACAGCGGGAGGGCCACAGGATACGCAGTATTTT
>TRBD2|TRBV7-3|TRBJ2-5|16|NA
CASSDPTGGREETQYF
TGTGCCAGCAGCGACCCCACGGGCGGGAGAGAGGAGACCCAGTACTTC
>NA|TRBV19|TRBJ1-3|16|few
CASSLGGMSAGNTIYF
TGTGCCAGTAGTCTAGGGGGAATGAGCGCTGGAAACACCATATATTTT
>NA|TRBV30|TRBJ1-1|15|NA
CAWSILGGSHTEAFF
TGTGCCTGGAGCATCTTAGGGGGGTCTCACACTGAAGCTTTCTTT
>TRBD2|TRBV12-3/TRBV12-4|TRBJ2-7|13|NA
CASSIGTSYEQYF
TGTGCCAGCAGTATCGGGACTAGCTACGAGCAGTACTTC
>TRBD1|TRBV4-3|TRBJ1-5|21|NA
CASSQEPTGTGVLGSNQPQHF
TGCGCCAGCAGCCAAGAGCCGACCGGGACAGGGGTTTTAGGAAGCAATCAGCCCCAGCATTTT
>NA|TRBV7-6|TRBJ2-1|15|once
CASSSAPGTRNEQFF
TGTGCCAGCAGCTCCGCTCCCGGGACTCGGAATGAGCAGTTCTTC
>TRBD2|TRBV3-1/TRBV3-2|TRBJ2-1|15|NA
CASSLRGGRTHEQFF
TGTGCCAGCAGCCTCAGGGGCGGGAGGACCCATGAGCAGTTCTTC
>NA|TRBV7-8|TRBJ2-2|15|NA
CASTDSLGNTGELFF
TGTGCCAGCACCGACTCCCTGGGGAACACCGGGGAGCTGTTTTTT
>NA|TRBV6-2/TRBV6-3|TRBJ1-2|14|once
CASSYSTANYGYTF
TGTGCCAGCAGTTACTCGACAGCGAACTATGGCTACACCTTC
>NA|TRBV14|TRBJ1-2|14|NA
CASSQAKGDYGYTF
TGTGCCAGCAGCCAAGCCAAAGGGGATTATGGCTACACCTTC
>NA|TRBV6-2/TRBV6-3|TRBJ2-3|14|NA
CASSYEDGADTQYF
TGTGCCAGCAGTTACGAAGACGGAGCGGATACGCAGTATTTT
>NA|TRBV12-3/TRBV12-4|TRBJ1-5|12|NA
CASTRSNQPQHF
TGTGCCAGCACCAGAAGCAATCAGCCCCAGCATTTT
>NA|TRBV19|TRBJ2-7|11|few
CASTDAYEQYF
TGTGCCAGTACCGACGCCTACGAGCAGTACTTC
>TRBD1|TRBV7-3|TRBJ2-5|15|NA
CASSLMGQGLETQYF
TGTGCCAGCAGCTTAATGGGACAGGGGTTGGAGACCCAGTACTTC
>NA|TRBV10-3|TRBJ2-3|13|NA
CAISGTSTDTQYF
TGTGCCATCAGTGGGACCAGCACAGATACGCAGTATTTT
>TRBD2|TRBV28|TRBJ2-5|16|NA
CASRQTPGLAQETQYF
TGTGCCAGCAGACAGACTCCGGGACTAGCCCAAGAGACCCAGTACTTC
>NA|TRBV7-9|TRBJ1-2|15|NA
CASSLAVLGYYGYTF
TGTGCCAGCAGCTTAGCAGTCTTGGGGTACTATGGCTACACCTTC
>TRBD1|TRBV24-1|TRBJ1-1|20|NA
CATSDLVDRAREGVDTEAFF
TGTGCCACCAGTGATTTGGTAGACAGGGCGCGCGAAGGAGTCGACACTGAAGCTTTCTTT
>NA|TRBV27|TRBJ2-3|11|NA
CASSHTDTQYF
TGTGCCAGCAGCCACACGGATACGCAGTATTTT
>TRBD2|TRBV7-8|TRBJ2-3|15|NA
CASRKTSGQLDTQYF
TGTGCCAGCAGAAAGACTAGCGGCCAATTAGATACGCAGTATTTT
>NA|TRBV12-5|TRBJ2-7|15|NA
CASGLVLGSPYEQYF
TGTGCTAGTGGTTTGGTGCTGGGCAGCCCCTACGAGCAGTACTTC
>NA|TRBV9|TRBJ1-4|13|NA
CASSVSPEVELFF
TGTGCCAGCAGCGTATCCCCCGAGGTGGAACTGTTTTTT
>NA|TRBV14|TRBJ2-6|14|NA
CASSHYKGANVLTF
TGTGCCAGCAGCCACTATAAAGGGGCCAACGTCCTGACTTTC
>NA|TRBV21-1|TRBJ2-1|15|NA
CASSIEAGGRNEQFF
TGTGCCAGCAGCATAGAAGCGGGAGGGCGGAATGAGCAGTTCTTC
>TRBD2|TRBV5-1|TRBJ2-7|14|NA
CASRLAGGRYEQYF
TGCGCCAGCCGACTAGCGGGAGGGCGGTACGAGCAGTACTTC
>NA|TRBV2|TRBJ1-2|13|NA
CASRPDSSYGYTF
TGTGCCAGCAGACCGGACAGTTCCTATGGCTACACCTTC
>NA|TRBV5-1|TRBJ1-3|15|NA
CASSLEGRTGNTIYF
TGCGCCAGCAGCTTGGAAGGGAGGACTGGAAACACCATATATTTT
>TRBD2|TRBV4-1|TRBJ2-1|16|NA
CASSQPITTSGAQQFF
TGCGCCAGCAGCCAACCTATTACGACTAGCGGGGCCCAGCAGTTCTTC
>TRBD2|TRBV5-1|TRBJ2-1|15|NA
CASSFRASGGGEQFF
TGCGCCAGCAGCTTCCGGGCGTCGGGAGGAGGTGAGCAGTTCTTC
>NA|TRBV5-1|TRBJ2-7|14|NA
CASSLGPPSYEQYF
TGCGCCAGCAGCTTGGGCCCGCCATCCTACGAGCAGTACTTC
>NA|TRBV6-4|TRBJ1-1|13|NA
CASSPGRSAEAFF
TGTGCCAGCAGTCCGGGGAGGAGCGCTGAAGCTTTCTTT
>TRBD1|TRBV7-2|TRBJ1-2|15|NA
CASSADRVLLYGYTF
TGTGCCAGCAGCGCCGACAGGGTCCTGCTTTATGGCTACACCTTC
>NA|TRBV12-3/TRBV12-4|TRBJ2-7|11|NA
CASGVTYEQYF
TGTGCCAGCGGGGTAACCTACGAGCAGTACTTC
>NA|TRBV24-1|TRBJ1-5|15|NA
CATSDPRQADQPQHF
TGTGCCACCAGTGACCCCAGACAGGCCGATCAGCCCCAGCATTTT
>NA|TRBV5-8|TRBJ2-5|17|NA
CASRANTPGRLGGTQYF
TGTGCCAGCAGAGCGAACACCCCGGGCCGCCTCGGCGGGACCCAGTACTTC
>NA|TRBV7-2|TRBJ1-2|13|few
CASSQAQGYGYTF
TGTGCCAGCAGCCAAGCACAGGGTTATGGCTACACCTTC
>NA|TRBV12-1|TRBJ2-7|15|NA
CASSFRTGPSYEQYF
TGTGCCAGCAGCTTTCGGACAGGGCCCTCCTACGAGCAGTACTTC
>NA|TRBV15|TRBJ1-2|12|NA
CATSREMYGYTF
TGTGCCACCAGCAGGGAAATGTACGGCTACACCTTC
>TRBD1|TRBV5-1|TRBJ1-5|17|NA
CASSLFPTGASGQPQHF
TGCGCCAGCAGCTTGTTTCCTACAGGGGCTTCGGGACAGCCCCAGCATTTT
>TRBD1|TRBV9|TRBJ2-3|15|NA
CASSPPGQLTDTQYF
TGTGCCAGCAGCCCACCGGGACAGCTCACAGATACGCAGTATTTT
>NA|TRBV10-2|TRBJ2-1|12|NA
CASSDPVMEQFF
TGCGCCAGCAGTGACCCCGTTATGGAGCAGTTCTTC
>NA|TRBV7-9|TRBJ1-6|14|NA
CASRGGLVNSPLHF
TGTGCCAGCAGAGGGGGTTTGGTTAATTCACCCCTCCACTTT
>NA|TRBV19|TRBJ2-2|15|NA
CASSIVTGKAGELFF
TGTGCCAGTAGTATAGTAACAGGGAAAGCCGGGGAGCTGTTTTTT
>NA|TRBV10-2|TRBJ2-5|11|NA
CASGVQETQYF
TGCGCCAGCGGGGTACAAGAGACCCAGTACTTC
>NA|TRBV6-5|TRBJ2-7|13|NA
CASSTGGTYEQYF
TGTGCCAGCAGTACCGGCGGGACATACGAGCAGTACTTC
>TRBD2|TRBV12-5|TRBJ2-1|18|NA
CASGLVLAGASSYNEQFF
TGTGCTAGTGGTTTGGTCCTAGCGGGCGCTAGCTCCTACAATGAGCAGTTCTTC
>TRBD2|TRBV18|TRBJ2-5|18|NA
CASSPPRGGTSHQETQYF
TGTGCCAGCTCACCACCTCGGGGAGGGACTAGCCACCAAGAGACCCAGTACTTC
>NA|TRBV29-1|TRBJ1-1|10|few
CSAKQIEAFF
TGCAGCGCGAAACAGATCGAAGCTTTCTTT
>NA|TRBV14|TRBJ2-1|14|NA
CASSRGGGGNEQFF
TGTGCCAGCAGCCGGGGGGGCGGAGGCAATGAGCAGTTCTTC
>TRBD1|TRBV6-5|TRBJ1-2|14|NA
CASSRDSLSYGYTF
TGTGCCAGCAGTCGGGACAGCTTAAGCTATGGCTACACCTTC
>NA|TRBV11-2|TRBJ1-3|13|NA
CASSLLVGNTIYF
TGTGCCAGCAGCTTATTAGTGGGAAACACCATATATTTT
>TRBD1|TRBV5-1|TRBJ2-2|15|NA
CASSLLQGGTGELFF
TGCGCCAGCAGCTTGCTACAGGGGGGCACCGGGGAGCTGTTTTTT
>TRBD2|TRBV5-4|TRBJ2-2|16|NA
CASSLGAGGWTGELFF
TGTGCCAGCAGCTTGGGAGCGGGAGGGTGGACCGGGGAGCTGTTTTTT
>NA|TRBV5-1|TRBJ2-7|15|NA
CASSPTPSSNYEQYF
TGCGCCAGCAGCCCGACGCCGTCCTCTAACTACGAGCAGTACTTC
>TRBD2|TRBV29-1|TRBJ2-1|15|NA
CSVEDDGRAYNEQFF
TGCAGCGTTGAAGATGACGGGAGGGCCTACAATGAGCAGTTCTTC
>NA|TRBV30|TRBJ1-1|12|NA
CAWSPPGTEAFF
TGTGCCTGGAGTCCGCCGGGCACTGAAGCTTTCTTT
>NA|TRBV19|TRBJ2-2|15|NA
CASRPWTASEGELFF
TGTGCCAGTAGACCCTGGACAGCCTCTGAGGGGGAGCTGTTTTTT
>NA|TRBV7-2|TRBJ1-2|14|NA
CASGGLTSNYGYTF
TGTGCCAGCGGGGGCCTTACGTCTAACTATGGCTACACCTTC
>NA|TRBV5-1|TRBJ2-5|13|NA
CASSYGSGETQYF
TGCGCCAGCAGCTATGGAAGTGGGGAGACCCAGTACTTC